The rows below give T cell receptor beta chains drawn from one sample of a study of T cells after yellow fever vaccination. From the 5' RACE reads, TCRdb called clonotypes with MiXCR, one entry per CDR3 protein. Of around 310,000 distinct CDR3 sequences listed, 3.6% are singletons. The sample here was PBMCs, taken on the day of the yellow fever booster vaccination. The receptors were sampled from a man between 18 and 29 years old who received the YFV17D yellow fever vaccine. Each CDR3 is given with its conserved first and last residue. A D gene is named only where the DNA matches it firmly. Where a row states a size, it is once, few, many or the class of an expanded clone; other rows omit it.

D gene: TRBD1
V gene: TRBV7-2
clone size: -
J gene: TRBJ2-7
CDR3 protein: CASSKNGQADYEQYF
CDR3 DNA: TGTGCCAGCAGTAAGAATGGACAGGCGGACTACGAGCAGTACTTC

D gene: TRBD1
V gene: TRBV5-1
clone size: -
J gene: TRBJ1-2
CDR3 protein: CASSLGTGGVNYGYTF
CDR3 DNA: TGCGCCAGCAGCTTGGGGACAGGGGGTGTTAACTATGGCTACACCTTC

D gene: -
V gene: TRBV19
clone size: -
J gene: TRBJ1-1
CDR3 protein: CAISPTENTEAFF
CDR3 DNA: TGTGCCATCTCCCCGACAGAGAACACTGAAGCTTTCTTT

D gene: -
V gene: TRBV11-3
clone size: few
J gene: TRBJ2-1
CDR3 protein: CASSFGQVRYNEQFF
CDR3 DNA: TGTGCCAGCAGCTTTGGGCAAGTAAGGTACAATGAGCAGTTCTTC

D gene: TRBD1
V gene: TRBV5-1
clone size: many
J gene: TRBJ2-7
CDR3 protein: CASSLVWDRVYEQYF
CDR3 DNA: TGCGCCAGCAGCTTGGTTTGGGACAGGGTCTACGAGCAGTACTTC

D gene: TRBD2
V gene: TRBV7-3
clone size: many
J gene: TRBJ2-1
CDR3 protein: CASSLSGGGNEQFF
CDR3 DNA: TGTGCCAGCAGCCTTAGCGGGGGAGGCAATGAGCAGTTCTTC

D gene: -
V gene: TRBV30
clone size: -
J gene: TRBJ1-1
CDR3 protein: CAWSETANTEAFF
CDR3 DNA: TGTGCCTGGAGTGAAACAGCGAACACTGAAGCTTTCTTT

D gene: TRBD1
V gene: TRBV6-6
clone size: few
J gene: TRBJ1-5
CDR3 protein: CASSYSSGTGVFQPQHF
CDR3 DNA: TGTGCCAGCAGTTACTCGTCGGGGACAGGGGTTTTTCAGCCCCAGCATTTT

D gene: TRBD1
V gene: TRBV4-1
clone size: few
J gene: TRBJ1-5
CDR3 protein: CASSQFGQGAGQPQHF
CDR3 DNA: TGCGCCAGCAGCCAATTCGGACAGGGGGCCGGGCAGCCCCAGCATTTT

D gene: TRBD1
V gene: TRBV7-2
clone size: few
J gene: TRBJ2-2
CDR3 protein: CASRTGQGWTGELFF
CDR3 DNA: TGTGCCAGCAGGACGGGACAGGGATGGACCGGGGAGCTGTTTTTT

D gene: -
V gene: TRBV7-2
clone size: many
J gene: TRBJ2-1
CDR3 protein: CASSFTGSGRNEQFF
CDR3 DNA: TGTGCCAGCAGCTTCACAGGATCCGGTCGCAATGAGCAGTTCTTC

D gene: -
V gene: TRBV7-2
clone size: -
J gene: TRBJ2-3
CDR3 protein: CASSQQGSVGDTQYF
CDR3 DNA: TGTGCCAGCAGCCAACAGGGATCGGTCGGAGATACGCAGTATTTT

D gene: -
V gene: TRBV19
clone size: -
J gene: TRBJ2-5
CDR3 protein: CASSARVGEEETQYF
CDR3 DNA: TGTGCCAGTAGCGCCCGGGTTGGTGAGGAAGAGACCCAGTACTTC

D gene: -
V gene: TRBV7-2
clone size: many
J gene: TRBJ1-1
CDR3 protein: CASTFSRGTEAFF
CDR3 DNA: TGTGCCAGCACCTTCTCGAGGGGCACTGAAGCTTTCTTT

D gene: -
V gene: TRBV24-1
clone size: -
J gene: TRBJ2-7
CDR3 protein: CATSDFPSDGYEQYF
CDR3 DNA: TGTGCCACCAGTGATTTCCCCTCTGACGGCTACGAGCAGTACTTC

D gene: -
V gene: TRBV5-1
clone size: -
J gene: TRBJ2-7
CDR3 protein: CASSLDTFSYEQYF
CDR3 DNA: TGCGCCAGCAGCTTGGACACTTTCTCCTACGAGCAGTACTTC

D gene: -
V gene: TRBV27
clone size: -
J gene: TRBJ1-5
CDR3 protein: CASSLSDSNQPQHF
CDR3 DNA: TGTGCCAGCAGTTTATCGGATAGCAATCAGCCCCAGCATTTT

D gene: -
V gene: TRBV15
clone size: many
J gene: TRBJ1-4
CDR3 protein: CATSRDVGNEKLFF
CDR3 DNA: TGTGCCACCAGCAGAGATGTGGGTAACGAAAAACTGTTTTTT

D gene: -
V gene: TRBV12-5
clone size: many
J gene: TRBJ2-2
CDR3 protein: CASSGGTGELFF
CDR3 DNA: TGTGCTAGTTCCGGGGGCACCGGGGAGCTGTTTTTT